Below are 22 T cell receptor beta chains sequenced from a single sample in a study of blood T cell repertoires in COVID-19 (dated by TCRdb to 2020 to 2021). The library was built by means of the immunoSEQ multiplex PCR assay. Drawn from immuneACCESS, this table holds only the in-frame rearrangements with V and J called that TCRdb kept. Clones are partly lost; checked studies trace under half to an unresolved V gene and leave the rest unexplained. The sample yields approximately 260,000 clones; 65% to 80% were counted once. Together, the top ten hold under 4.5% of the sample. The sample taken for sequencing was peripheral blood. The receptors derive from a middle-aged woman with active or convalescent COVID-19.

This chain joins TRBV3-1 (or the pseudogene TRBV3-2) and TRBJ1-3; the D gene is possibly TRBD1 (6 bases). The CDR3 has 20 amino acids. The V end lost 1 base, the J end lost 2 bases, and 24 bases lay between the germline ends. Germline CDR1 and CDR2: LGHDT and YNNKEL (reference sequence). CDR3 sequence reads: CASSQGPRLKTGIAGNTIYF. The CDR3 DNA follows: TGTGCCAGCAGCCAAGGTCCCCGACTCAAAACAGGGATAGCTGGAAACACCATATATTTT.

This clone was picked up a small number of times. This rearrangement joins TRBV6-5 to TRBJ1-2, with D possibly being TRBD1 (6 bases). V was clipped by 4 bases and J by 5 bases, with 14 bases between them. Germline assignment: CDR1 MNHEY and CDR2 SVGAGI. The CDR3 is 14 amino acids. The DNA for the CDR3 is TGTGCCAGCAGTTGGCTGGACAGAACGTATGGCTACACCTTC. Translating gives CASSWLDRTYGYTF.

This chain joins TRBV30 and TRBJ1-5; a weak D match, TRBD1 (5 bases). CDR1 is GTSNPN, CDR2 SVGIG, per germline (reference sequence). This CDR3 is built from 13 residues. Between the trimmed V and J ends, which lost 3 bases and 7 bases, there was a span of 13 bases. This CDR3 reads CAWSAGSHQPQHF. The CDR3 nucleotides are TGTGCCTGGAGCGCAGGGTCCCACCAGCCCCAGCATTTT.

V gene TRBV7-9 combines with J gene TRBJ1-2; 8 bases are a match to TRBD1. Germline V CDR1 and CDR2: SEHNR, FQNEAQ (reference sequence). V was pared by 2 bases and J by 6 bases, with 11 bases of the junction left unmatched. The CDR3 contains 16 residues. The CDR3 sequence: CASSLQAPGGEDGYTF. The CDR3 DNA follows: TGTGCCAGCAGCTTACAAGCGCCAGGGGGCGAGGATGGCTACACCTTC.

V is TRBV4-1 and J is TRBJ1-2; unclear D gene. V lost 4 bases and J lost 1, with 7 bases in between. The germline V gene has CDR1 MGHRA and CDR2 YSYEKL. The CDR3 is 13 amino acids. The CDR3 protein is CASSRAGNYGYTF. The CDR3, as DNA: TGCGCCAGCAGCCGGGCCGGTAACTATGGCTACACCTTC.

The chain joins TRBV14 to TRBJ1-2; D might be TRBD1 (5 bases). The germline CDR1 and CDR2 sequences are SGHDN and FVKESK. Trimming took off 0 bases at V and 8 bases at J, with 13 bases between the two ends. The length of the CDR3 is 14 residues. CDR3 residues: CASSQDLSGGGYTF. CDR3 sequence (DNA): TGTGCCAGCAGCCAAGATCTTTCCGGGGGGGGCTACACCTTC.

The chain is built from TRBV28 and TRBJ2-7, with D perhaps TRBD1 (6 bases). The CDR3 totals 12 residues. Per the germline V gene, CDR1 is MDHEN and CDR2 is SYDVKM. Between the trimmed V and J ends, which lost 9 bases and 3 bases, there was a span of 12 bases. This CDR3 reads CASLGQNYEQYV. The CDR3 DNA reads as TGTGCCAGTCTTGGACAGAACTACGAGCAGTACGTC.

The V call is TRBV5-5, the J call TRBJ2-1, with D perhaps matching TRBD2 (5 bases). This CDR3 comprises 13 residues. V shed 4 bases and J shed 6 bases, with 11 bases lying between them. The V gene's germline CDR1 is SGHKS and CDR2 YYEKEE (reference sequence). For the CDR3, the DNA is TGTGCCAGCAGCCTAACCGAGGGCAATGAGCAGTTCTTC. Translated, it gives CASSLTEGNEQFF.

As to this clone: Other nucleotide sequences in the sample specify the same CDR3. This chain joins TRBV3-1 (or the pseudogene TRBV3-2) and TRBJ2-3; D is uncertain. The CDR3 sequence is 14 residues long. Germline V gene lookup returns CDR1 LGHDT and CDR2 YNNKEL (reference sequence). V shed 1 base and J shed 2 bases, with 7 bases lying between them. CDR3 protein: CASSQGGFTDTQYF. CDR3 in DNA: TGTGCCAGCAGCCAAGGAGGATTCACAGATACGCAGTATTTT.

J is TRBJ2-5 and V is TRBV4-2; 12 bases line up with TRBD2. J was trimmed by 1 base and V by 0 bases; bases with no gene match: 6. This CDR3 is built from 18 residues. The V gene's germline CDR1 is LGHNA and CDR2 YNFKEQ. The CDR3 DNA sequence: TGTGCCAGCAGCCAAGAGCTAGCGGGGGGGCAGGGCCAAGAGACCCAGTACTTC. It yields the protein CASSQELAGGQGQETQYF.

The CDR3 loop reads CASSPGQSSTDTQYF. The CDR3 nucleotides are TGTGCCAGCTCACCGGGACAGTCTAGCACAGATACGCAGTATTTT. The V call is TRBV18, the J call TRBJ2-3; the match to TRBD1 covers 7 bases. The V gene end was trimmed by 3 bases and the J gene end by 0 bases; junction bases not matched to a gene: 3. The CDR3 is 15 residues long. Germline-derived CDR1 and CDR2 are KGHSH and LQKENI. Variable domain in full (rest from reference TRBV18 and TRBJ2-3): NAGVMQNPRHLVRRRGQEARLRCSPMKGHSHVYWYRQLPEEGLKFMVYLQKENIIDESGMPKERFSAEFPKEGPSILRIQQVVRGDSAAYFCASSPGQSSTDTQYFGPGTRLTVL.

V gene TRBV3-1 (or the pseudogene TRBV3-2) combines with J gene TRBJ2-7, with D maybe TRBD1 (5 bases). The germline V gene has CDR1 LGHDT and CDR2 YNNKEL (reference sequence). The CDR3 has 14 amino acids. Trimming pared 4 bases from V and 2 bases from J, leaving 12 bases between. CDR3 sequence (DNA): TGTGCCAGCAGCCGTGGGATAGGGGCCTACGAGCAGTACTTC. Its protein product is CASSRGIGAYEQYF.

This clone was observed a few times. The chain carries TRBV5-4 and TRBJ2-7; perhaps TRBD2 as D (5 bases). Germline V gene lookup returns CDR1 SGHNT and CDR2 YYREEE (reference sequence). This CDR3 has 15 amino acids. Between the trimmed V and J ends, which lost 3 bases and 7 bases, there was a span of 20 bases. The CDR3 coding sequence is TGTGCCAGCAGCTGGAAGGGAGCACACCGGGGTGAGCAGTACTTC. Amino acid sequence: CASSWKGAHRGEQYF.

The V and J genes are TRBV2 and TRBJ1-1, with 8 bases lining up with TRBD1. The V gene end was trimmed by 6 bases and the J gene end by 3 bases; junction bases not matched to a gene: 3. CDR3 length equals 13 residues. The germline V gene has CDR1 SNHLY and CDR2 FYNNEI. The CDR3 sequence is CASRADRDTEAFF. The DNA of the CDR3 is TGTGCCAGCAGAGCGGACAGGGACACTGAAGCTTTCTTT. The full variable domain, in which reference TRBV2 and TRBJ1-1 provide the parts outside the CDR3, is EPEVTQTPSHQVTQMGQEVILRCVPISNHLYFYWYRQILGQKVEFLVSFYNNEISEKSEIFDDQFSVERPDGSNFTLKIRSTKLEDSAMYFCASRADRDTEAFFGQGTRLTVV.

This clone has just a few counts. The rearrangement uses TRBV11-2 and TRBJ2-7; 8 bases align to TRBD2. This CDR3 contains 16 residues. V shed 5 bases, J shed 3 bases, and the junction held 12 bases outside the gene matches. From germline, CDR1 is SGHAT and CDR2 FQNNGV. Here the CDR3 reads CASSTSSGVGHYEQYF. The CDR3 nucleotides read TGTGCCAGCAGCACGAGTAGCGGGGTGGGACACTACGAGCAGTACTTC.

The chain links TRBV9 to TRBJ2-1; no firm D call. V lost 4 bases, J lost 0 bases, and 17 bases lay in between. The CDR3 spans 17 residues. The germline CDR1 and CDR2 sequences are SGDLS and YYNGEE. CDR3 residues: CASSPNSRESSYNEQFF. CDR3 sequence (DNA): TGTGCCAGCAGCCCAAACTCGAGAGAGAGCTCCTACAATGAGCAGTTCTTC.

J is TRBJ1-4 and V is TRBV2; possibly TRBD1 for D (5 bases). Per germline, CDR1 SNHLY and CDR2 FYNNEI. The CDR3 consists of 13 residues. Trimming pared 7 bases from V and 2 bases from J, leaving 8 bases between. CDR3 sequence (DNA): TGTGCCAGCATCCGGGGGACTAATGAAAAACTGTTTTTT. It specifies CASIRGTNEKLFF.

The chain recombines TRBV19 with TRBJ1-1; the D gene is possibly TRBD1 (5 bases). CDR1 and CDR2 (germline): LNHDA, SQIVND (reference sequence). V was shortened by 4 bases and J by 0 bases, with 18 bases between the two germline ends. CDR3 length: 17 amino acids. The CDR3 loop reads CASSTPRKTVVNTEAFF. The CDR3 DNA reads TGTGCCAGTAGTACTCCCCGGAAGACAGTTGTGAACACTGAAGCTTTCTTT.

The V call is TRBV28, the J call TRBJ1-5; a possible D gene is TRBD1 (5 bases). The CDR3 runs to 15 residues. V lost 3 bases to trimming and J lost 6 bases, with 15 bases between them. Germline V gene data show CDR1 as MDHEN and CDR2 as SYDVKM. For the CDR3, the DNA is TGTGCCAGCAGTTTTTCGCGGCAGGGTACTCAGCCCCAGCATTTT. The encoded protein is CASSFSRQGTQPQHF. The full variable domain, in which reference TRBV28 and TRBJ1-5 provide the parts outside the CDR3, is DVKVTQSSRYLVKRTGEKVFLECVQDMDHENMFWYRQDPGLGLRLIYFSYDVKMKEKGDIPEGYSVSREKKERFSLILESASTNQTSMYLCASSFSRQGTQPQHFGDGTRLSIL.

The chain recombines TRBV18 with TRBJ2-3; D might be TRBD2 (6 bases). Germline V gene sequence: CDR1 KGHSH, CDR2 LQKENI. This CDR3 has 15 amino acids. V shed 6 bases and J shed 4 bases, with 17 bases lying between them. The CDR3 region is CASSGGATGADTQYF. The CDR3 nucleotides are TGTGCCAGCTCGGGAGGAGCTACTGGGGCAGATACGCAGTATTTT.

This chain links TRBV6-5 with TRBJ1-6, with 9 bases fitting TRBD1. The CDR3 is 15 amino acids. With 7 bases clipped from V and 5 bases from J, the junction kept 6 bases outside the gene matches. The germline gives CDR1 MNHEY, CDR2 SVGAGI. The CDR3 DNA follows: TGTGCCAGCATGAGGGACAGGGCGGATAATTCACCCCTCCACTTT. Translated, it gives CASMRDRADNSPLHF.

This sequence joins TRBV2 and TRBJ1-2, with 11 bases fitting TRBD1. V lost 6 bases and J lost 4; bases outside the gene matches: 1. The CDR3 has 13 residues. Germline loops: CDR1 SNHLY, CDR2 FYNNEI. CDR3 sequence reads: CASRGTGGYGYTF. CDR3 DNA: TGTGCCAGCAGAGGGACAGGGGGCTATGGCTACACCTTC.